Listed below are T cell receptor beta chains from one sample, sequenced in a study of cytomegalovirus exposure and HLA in healthy donors. Profiling relied on immunoSEQ multiplex PCR, and the TCRdb table lists in-frame clones only, not all of them. The sample consists of 130,000 or so clones, roughly 8.8% of them appearing once. The sample taken for sequencing was PBMCs. The receptors come from a woman aged 40 to 50 in good health and CMV-seropositive. The CDR3 runs from the conserved cysteine through the conserved F or W. A D gene is named only where the DNA matches it firmly. Expanded clones are given a class, and other clones once, few, many or no size at all.

V gene: TRBV7-6; CDR3 length: 13; J gene: TRBJ1-1; clone size: few; D gene: -; CDR3 protein: CASSSHLNTEAFF; CDR3 DNA: TGTGCCAGCAGCTCACACCTGAACACTGAAGCTTTCTTT
V gene: TRBV18; CDR3 length: 15; J gene: TRBJ1-2; clone size: many; D gene: TRBD1; CDR3 protein: CASSPLLGGWYGYTF; CDR3 DNA: TGTGCCAGCTCACCACTGTTAGGGGGCTGGTATGGCTACACCTTC
V gene: TRBV7-9; CDR3 length: 14; J gene: TRBJ2-7; clone size: -; D gene: -; CDR3 protein: CASSLMASSYEQYF; CDR3 DNA: TGTGCCAGCAGCTTAATGGCAAGCTCCTACGAGCAGTACTTC
V gene: TRBV7-2; CDR3 length: 12; J gene: TRBJ1-2; clone size: -; D gene: -; CDR3 protein: CASRATSYGYTF; CDR3 DNA: TGTGCCAGCAGGGCGACAAGCTATGGCTACACCTTC
V gene: TRBV14; CDR3 length: 15; J gene: TRBJ2-7; clone size: -; D gene: TRBD1; CDR3 protein: CASSSLGQETYEQYF; CDR3 DNA: TGTGCCAGCAGCTCCCTCGGACAGGAAACCTACGAGCAGTACTTC
V gene: TRBV2; CDR3 length: 16; J gene: TRBJ2-1; clone size: few; D gene: -; CDR3 protein: CASSGQRATIYNEQFF; CDR3 DNA: TGTGCCAGCAGTGGCCAGCGAGCAACAATCTACAATGAGCAGTTCTTC
V gene: TRBV5-6; CDR3 length: 16; J gene: TRBJ1-1; clone size: -; D gene: -; CDR3 protein: CASSLEGTNQGTEAFF; CDR3 DNA: TGTGCCAGCAGCTTGGAAGGGACAAACCAGGGCACTGAAGCTTTCTTT
V gene: TRBV9; CDR3 length: 14; J gene: TRBJ2-2; clone size: -; D gene: -; CDR3 protein: CASSVVPNTGELFF; CDR3 DNA: TGTGCCAGCAGCGTAGTTCCTAACACCGGGGAGCTGTTTTTT
V gene: TRBV6-1; CDR3 length: 14; J gene: TRBJ1-1; clone size: many; D gene: TRBD1; CDR3 protein: CASSIWTGSTEAFF; CDR3 DNA: TGTGCCAGCAGTATTTGGACAGGGAGTACTGAAGCTTTCTTT
V gene: TRBV12-5; CDR3 length: 14; J gene: TRBJ1-1; clone size: few; D gene: TRBD1; CDR3 protein: CASGLGTGRTEAFF; CDR3 DNA: TGTGCTAGTGGTCTCGGGACAGGGCGAACTGAAGCTTTCTTT
V gene: TRBV5-1; CDR3 length: 15; J gene: TRBJ2-1; clone size: -; D gene: -; CDR3 protein: CASSLKGGAVNEQFF; CDR3 DNA: TGCGCCAGCAGCTTGAAGGGGGGGGCCGTGAATGAGCAGTTCTTC
V gene: TRBV19; CDR3 length: 17; J gene: TRBJ1-6; clone size: -; D gene: TRBD1; CDR3 protein: CASTRDREGSYNSPLHF; CDR3 DNA: TGTGCCAGTACCAGGGACAGGGAAGGGTCCTATAATTCACCCCTCCACTTT
V gene: TRBV13; CDR3 length: 14; J gene: TRBJ1-2; clone size: -; D gene: -; CDR3 protein: CASSPRPANYGYTF; CDR3 DNA: TGTGCCAGCAGTCCCAGGCCAGCTAACTATGGCTACACCTTC
V gene: TRBV11-3; CDR3 length: 14; J gene: TRBJ2-5; clone size: few; D gene: -; CDR3 protein: CASSLDSHQETQYF; CDR3 DNA: TGTGCCAGCAGCTTGGACAGCCACCAAGAGACCCAGTACTTC
V gene: TRBV11-2; CDR3 length: 16; J gene: TRBJ2-7; clone size: few; D gene: -; CDR3 protein: CASSLSKQGASYEQYF; CDR3 DNA: TGTGCCAGCAGCTTATCCAAACAGGGCGCTTCCTACGAGCAGTACTTC
V gene: TRBV29-1; CDR3 length: 13; J gene: TRBJ2-7; clone size: few; D gene: -; CDR3 protein: CSALRADSYEQYF; CDR3 DNA: TGCAGCGCCTTGAGGGCCGATAGCTACGAGCAGTACTTC
V gene: TRBV28; CDR3 length: 14; J gene: TRBJ2-7; clone size: -; D gene: TRBD1; CDR3 protein: CASSDRGPTYEQYF; CDR3 DNA: TGTGCCAGCAGTGACAGGGGGCCTACTTACGAGCAGTACTTC
V gene: TRBV5-1; CDR3 length: 14; J gene: TRBJ2-2; clone size: -; D gene: -; CDR3 protein: CASSLGGGPGELFF; CDR3 DNA: TGCGCCAGCAGCTTGGGCGGGGGCCCCGGGGAGCTGTTTTTT
V gene: TRBV4-3; CDR3 length: 19; J gene: TRBJ1-1; clone size: -; D gene: TRBD1; CDR3 protein: CASSQLKGDREWYNTEAFF; CDR3 DNA: TGCGCCAGCAGCCAATTAAAGGGGGACAGGGAATGGTATAACACTGAAGCTTTCTTT
V gene: TRBV6-5; CDR3 length: 15; J gene: TRBJ2-1; clone size: -; D gene: TRBD2; CDR3 protein: CASSKLAGGSDEQFF; CDR3 DNA: TGTGCCAGCAGTAAACTAGCGGGGGGTTCCGATGAGCAGTTCTTC
V gene: TRBV18; CDR3 length: 19; J gene: TRBJ2-1; clone size: -; D gene: -; CDR3 protein: CASSPPRLPAGSTYNEQFF; CDR3 DNA: TGTGCCAGCTCACCACCGCGGTTACCCGCGGGGAGTACCTACAATGAGCAGTTCTTC
V gene: TRBV5-1; CDR3 length: 17; J gene: TRBJ1-2; clone size: few; D gene: -; CDR3 protein: CASSLGVGQPANYGYTF; CDR3 DNA: TGCGCCAGCAGCTTGGGGGTCGGACAACCAGCTAACTATGGCTACACCTTC
V gene: TRBV5-4; CDR3 length: 15; J gene: TRBJ1-6; clone size: few; D gene: -; CDR3 protein: CASSLAAGNNSPLHF; CDR3 DNA: TGTGCCAGCAGCTTGGCCGCGGGTAATAATTCACCCCTCCACTTT
V gene: TRBV27; CDR3 length: 13; J gene: TRBJ1-2; clone size: -; D gene: TRBD1; CDR3 protein: CASSKTGDHGYTF; CDR3 DNA: TGTGCCAGCAGTAAAACAGGGGACCATGGCTACACCTTC
V gene: TRBV5-4; CDR3 length: 18; J gene: TRBJ2-5; clone size: few; D gene: -; CDR3 protein: CASSLEGQGMALKETQYF; CDR3 DNA: TGTGCCAGCAGCTTGGAGGGGCAGGGGATGGCGCTTAAAGAGACCCAGTACTTC
V gene: TRBV12-5; CDR3 length: 15; J gene: TRBJ2-3; clone size: -; D gene: -; CDR3 protein: CASGLLGEEPDKQYF; CDR3 DNA: TGTGCTAGTGGTTTGCTAGGGGAAGAACCAGATAAGCAGTATTTT
V gene: TRBV19; CDR3 length: 15; J gene: TRBJ1-4; clone size: -; D gene: -; CDR3 protein: CASSLGGATNEKLFF; CDR3 DNA: TGTGCCAGTAGTCTCGGTGGTGCGACTAATGAAAAACTGTTTTTT
V gene: TRBV6-6; CDR3 length: 15; J gene: TRBJ1-6; clone size: -; D gene: -; CDR3 protein: CASSYLGGNNSPLHF; CDR3 DNA: TGTGCCAGCAGTTACCTTGGGGGGAACAATTCACCCCTCCACTTT
V gene: TRBV5-6; CDR3 length: 15; J gene: TRBJ1-6; clone size: -; D gene: -; CDR3 protein: CASSLDGTHNSPLHF; CDR3 DNA: TGTGCCAGCAGCTTGGATGGGACACATAATTCACCCCTCCACTTT
V gene: TRBV27; CDR3 length: 16; J gene: TRBJ2-7; clone size: few; D gene: -; CDR3 protein: CASSSAGGQGLYEQYF; CDR3 DNA: TGTGCCAGCAGTTCCGCGGGCGGACAGGGACTATACGAGCAGTACTTC
V gene: TRBV6-5; CDR3 length: 14; J gene: TRBJ1-2; clone size: -; D gene: TRBD1; CDR3 protein: CASSYLGTVNGYTF; CDR3 DNA: TGTGCCAGCAGTTACCTAGGGACAGTCAATGGCTACACCTTC
V gene: TRBV15; CDR3 length: 16; J gene: TRBJ1-1; clone size: few; D gene: -; CDR3 protein: CATSSAVGQGGTEAFF; CDR3 DNA: TGTGCCACCAGCAGCGCTGTCGGGCAGGGAGGCACTGAAGCTTTCTTT
V gene: TRBV7-2; CDR3 length: 17; J gene: TRBJ1-4; clone size: few; D gene: -; CDR3 protein: CASSLVSGGTANEKLFF; CDR3 DNA: TGTGCCAGCAGCTTAGTATCGGGGGGTACGGCTAATGAAAAACTGTTTTTT
V gene: TRBV29-1; CDR3 length: 13; J gene: TRBJ2-5; clone size: few; D gene: TRBD1; CDR3 protein: CSARQGGGETQYF; CDR3 DNA: TGCAGCGCCCGACAGGGGGGAGGAGAGACCCAGTACTTC
V gene: TRBV7-2; CDR3 length: 15; J gene: TRBJ2-4; clone size: -; D gene: -; CDR3 protein: CASSLVTRAKNIQYF; CDR3 DNA: TGTGCCAGCAGCTTAGTCACGCGAGCCAAAAACATTCAGTACTTC
V gene: TRBV7-2; CDR3 length: 14; J gene: TRBJ2-3; clone size: few; D gene: -; CDR3 protein: CASSFGGPADTQYF; CDR3 DNA: TGTGCCAGCAGCTTCGGGGGGCCCGCAGATACGCAGTATTTT
V gene: TRBV14; CDR3 length: 15; J gene: TRBJ1-2; clone size: -; D gene: -; CDR3 protein: CASSPTSRANYGYTF; CDR3 DNA: TGTGCCAGCAGCCCTACAAGCAGGGCGAACTATGGCTACACCTTC
V gene: TRBV4-1; CDR3 length: 13; J gene: TRBJ1-5; clone size: few; D gene: -; CDR3 protein: CASSQDGGQPQHF; CDR3 DNA: TGCGCCAGCAGCCAAGATGGAGGTCAGCCCCAGCATTTT
V gene: TRBV11-2; CDR3 length: 11; J gene: TRBJ2-5; clone size: few; D gene: -; CDR3 protein: CASSSLKTQYF; CDR3 DNA: TGTGCCAGCAGCTCCCTAAAGACCCAGTACTTC
V gene: TRBV2; CDR3 length: 15; J gene: TRBJ2-2; clone size: -; D gene: TRBD1; CDR3 protein: CASSGAWTGSGELFF; CDR3 DNA: TGTGCCAGCAGTGGAGCCTGGACAGGGTCCGGGGAGCTGTTTTTT
V gene: TRBV6-5; CDR3 length: 15; J gene: TRBJ1-1; clone size: -; D gene: -; CDR3 protein: CASSYSQAGNTEAFF; CDR3 DNA: TGTGCCAGCAGTTACTCACAGGCAGGGAACACTGAAGCTTTCTTT
V gene: TRBV25-1; CDR3 length: 12; J gene: TRBJ2-3; clone size: -; D gene: -; CDR3 protein: CASSGHTDTQYF; CDR3 DNA: TGTGCCAGCAGTGGACACACAGATACGCAGTATTTT
V gene: TRBV7-6; CDR3 length: 15; J gene: TRBJ2-7; clone size: few; D gene: TRBD2; CDR3 protein: CASCPTSGGCREQYF; CDR3 DNA: TGTGCCAGCTGTCCAACTAGCGGGGGATGTCGCGAGCAGTACTTC
V gene: TRBV6-1; CDR3 length: 13; J gene: TRBJ2-7; clone size: -; D gene: -; CDR3 protein: CASSFQKTYEQYF; CDR3 DNA: TGTGCCAGCAGCTTCCAGAAGACCTACGAGCAGTACTTC
V gene: TRBV15; CDR3 length: 13; J gene: TRBJ1-4; clone size: -; D gene: -; CDR3 protein: CATSRDSSEKLFF; CDR3 DNA: TGTGCCACCAGCAGAGATTCCAGTGAAAAACTGTTTTTT
V gene: TRBV7-2; CDR3 length: 16; J gene: TRBJ2-5; clone size: many; D gene: TRBD2; CDR3 protein: CASRPTTGGPRETQYF; CDR3 DNA: TGTGCCAGCAGACCAACCACGGGGGGGCCTCGGGAGACCCAGTACTTC
V gene: TRBV5-6; CDR3 length: 15; J gene: TRBJ2-1; clone size: -; D gene: TRBD2; CDR3 protein: CASSPGTSGYNEQFF; CDR3 DNA: TGTGCCAGCAGCCCCGGGACTAGCGGTTACAATGAGCAGTTCTTC
V gene: TRBV7-2; CDR3 length: 16; J gene: TRBJ2-7; clone size: -; D gene: TRBD2; CDR3 protein: CASNPGAAGGIYEQYF; CDR3 DNA: TGTGCCAGCAACCCAGGGGCCGCGGGGGGAATCTACGAGCAGTACTTC
V gene: TRBV7-9; CDR3 length: 15; J gene: TRBJ2-5; clone size: -; D gene: TRBD2; CDR3 protein: CASSPGLAGVETQYF; CDR3 DNA: TGTGCCAGCAGCCCTGGATTAGCGGGGGTAGAGACCCAGTACTTC
V gene: TRBV5-4; CDR3 length: 14; J gene: TRBJ1-2; clone size: -; D gene: -; CDR3 protein: CASSLRGRDYGYTF; CDR3 DNA: TGTGCCAGCAGCTTGAGGGGAAGGGACTACGGCTACACCTTC